This entry describes one T cell receptor (beta chain). Its target is not known. One end of the junction varies from germline; a read error may be responsible. CDR1 is MNHNY and CDR2 is SVGAGI in the germline V gene (reference sequence). This CDR3 comprises 13 residues. Using immunoSEQ multiplex PCR, the repertoire was profiled, and TCRdb retains in-frame clones only, with some absent. There are under 90,000 clones in the sample; roughly nine tenths occur only once, and 0.8% to 1% lies in the top ten. The data stem from a study of OX40 agonist ivuxolimab in advanced cancers. About the research overall: The treatment was a fully human IgG2 OX40 agonist, ivuxolimab. Three patients had partial responses: one hepatocellular carcinoma, two cutaneous melanoma.

Overall study findings and caveats: CD8+ T cells averaged more expanded clones than CD4+. Antigen targets of the expanded peripheral T cells went undetermined.

The receptor's source is an adult with an advanced solid tumor such as melanoma, head and neck, liver or kidney cancer. Source: CD4+ or CD8+ T cells sorted from blood, taken in a trial of the OX40 agonist ivuxolimab. The chain combines TRBV6-6 with TRBJ1-3; D not certain. The CDR3 protein is CTSSSEDGNTIYF. The CDR3 DNA reads TGTACCAGCAGTTCGGAGGATGGAAACACCATATATTTT.